This is a list of T cell receptor beta chains from one sample in a study of CD8 T cells in ankylosing spondylitis. TCRdb called the 5' RACE reads again in MiXCR, with one record for every CDR3 protein. The sample records approximately 38,000 distinct CDR3 sequences, roughly 2.5% being singletons. Sequencing was performed on blood, either unsorted or a sorted T cell fraction (not recorded which). These receptors were obtained from a male donor with ankylosing spondylitis or in good health (not recorded which). Both conserved end residues are part of each CDR3. Fields, in order: V gene, clone size, J gene, D gene, CDR3 protein, CDR3 DNA. A D gene is named only where the DNA matches it firmly. Only some rows state a clone size, as once, few, many or a class for expanded clones.

>TRBV14|many|TRBJ2-7|NA
CASDREDYEQYF
TGTGCCAGCGACAGGGAGGACTACGAGCAGTACTTC
>TRBV9|few|TRBJ2-7|NA
CASSADPREQYF
TGTGCCAGCAGCGCCGACCCGAGGGAGCAGTACTTC
>TRBV24-1|many|TRBJ2-5|NA
CAPAARGGGQETQYF
TGTGCCCCCGCGGCAAGGGGCGGTGGCCAAGAGACCCAGTACTTC
>TRBV9|many|TRBJ1-1|NA
CASSPLPGQTEAFF
TGTGCCAGCAGTCCTCTTCCTGGACAGACTGAAGCTTTCTTT
>TRBV9|many|TRBJ1-5|NA
CASSVDPGNQPQHF
TGTGCCAGCAGCGTAGACCCAGGGAATCAGCCCCAGCATTTT
>TRBV9|many|TRBJ2-5|NA
CASSASSQETQYF
TGTGCCAGCAGCGCGTCCTCGCAAGAGACCCAGTACTTC
>TRBV9|many|TRBJ2-2|TRBD2
CASSPSGRASLGELFF
TGTGCCAGCAGCCCCAGCGGGAGGGCCAGTCTCGGGGAGCTGTTTTTT
>TRBV9|many|TRBJ1-6|NA
CASSVGGADNSPLHF
TGTGCCAGCAGCGTAGGTGGGGCTGATAATTCACCCCTCCACTTT
>TRBV9|many|TRBJ1-5|NA
CASSVDPTGNQPQHF
TGTGCCAGCAGCGTAGATCCGACAGGCAATCAGCCCCAGCATTTT
>TRBV9|many|TRBJ2-7|NA
CASSGEGKQYF
TGTGCCAGCAGCGGAGAGGGGAAGCAGTACTTC
>TRBV9|many|TRBJ2-3|NA
CASSIPGTYTQYF
TGTGCCAGCAGCATCCCCGGGACCTATACGCAGTATTTT
>TRBV9|many|TRBJ2-4|TRBD1
CASSVGQDRVPQYF
TGTGCCAGCAGCGTAGGGCAGGACAGGGTCCCTCAGTACTTC
>TRBV9|many|TRBJ2-3|NA
CASSASADTQYF
TGTGCCAGCAGCGCGTCTGCAGATACGCAGTATTTT
>TRBV9|many|TRBJ1-3|NA
CASSPRGGNGNTIYF
TGTGCCAGCAGCCCCCGCGGGGGGAATGGAAACACCATATATTTT
>TRBV9|many|TRBJ2-5|NA
CASSVDEETQYF
TGTGCCAGCAGCGTAGATGAAGAGACCCAGTACTTC
>TRBV9|many|TRBJ2-3|NA
CASSVGGRLRADTQYF
TGTGCCAGCAGCGTAGGGGGGCGGCTACGGGCAGATACGCAGTATTTT
>TRBV9|many|TRBJ2-1|NA
CASSVSLNEQFF
TGTGCCAGCAGCGTAAGTTTAAATGAGCAGTTCTTC
>TRBV9|many|TRBJ2-1|TRBD2
CASSVRGGSNNEQFF
TGTGCCAGCAGCGTACGTGGCGGGAGTAACAATGAGCAGTTCTTC
>TRBV9|many|TRBJ2-3|NA
CASSVGQDADTQYF
TGTGCCAGCAGCGTAGGTCAGGACGCAGATACGCAGTATTTT
>TRBV9|many|TRBJ2-7|NA
CASSNSTATYEQYF
TGTGCCAGCAGCAACTCGACAGCTACCTACGAGCAGTACTTC
>TRBV9|many|TRBJ2-5|NA
CASSPQGGQETQYF
TGTGCCAGCAGCCCCCAGGGGGGCCAAGAGACCCAGTACTTC
>TRBV9|many|TRBJ1-1|NA
CASSVSGLTEAFF
TGTGCCAGCAGCGTCTCGGGGCTCACTGAAGCTTTCTTT
>TRBV9|many|TRBJ2-2|TRBD2
CASSVTSGEGGELFF
TGTGCCAGCAGCGTGACTAGCGGCGAGGGCGGGGAGCTGTTTTTT
>TRBV9|many|TRBJ2-4|NA
CASSPTGGAAKNIQYF
TGTGCCAGCAGCCCGACCGGGGGCGCAGCCAAAAACATTCAGTACTTC
>TRBV9|many|TRBJ2-2|TRBD2
CASSVTPGLAGGGELFF
TGTGCCAGCAGCGTAACCCCGGGACTAGCGGGAGGTGGGGAGCTGTTTTTT
>TRBV9|many|TRBJ2-1|NA
CASSAIPAPRVTSSYNEQFF
TGTGCCAGCAGCGCCATACCCGCCCCCAGGGTTACCAGCTCCTACAATGAGCAGTTCTTC
>TRBV9|many|TRBJ2-1|TRBD2
CASSASFSGTSHNEQFF
TGTGCCAGCAGCGCATCTTTTTCCGGGACTAGCCACAATGAGCAGTTCTTC
>TRBV9|NA|TRBJ2-2|TRBD1
CASSKSPGQGTGGELFF
TGTGCCAGCAGCAAATCCCCGGGACAGGGTACGGGCGGGGAGCTGTTTTTT
>TRBV9|many|TRBJ1-1|NA
CASSVGSGVTEAFF
TGTGCCAGCAGCGTAGGATCAGGGGTGACTGAAGCTTTCTTT
>TRBV9|many|TRBJ2-2|NA
CASRLSGSAGELFF
TGTGCCAGCAGGTTATCGGGTTCGGCCGGGGAGCTGTTTTTT
>TRBV9|many|TRBJ2-1|NA
CASSEGTHNEQFF
TGTGCCAGCAGCGAGGGGACTCACAATGAGCAGTTCTTC
>TRBV9|many|TRBJ1-5|NA
CASSVGSYSNQPQHF
TGTGCCAGCAGCGTAGGGAGTTATAGCAATCAGCCCCAGCATTTT
>TRBV9|many|TRBJ2-1|NA
CASSVVHNEQFF
TGTGCCAGCAGCGTAGTCCACAATGAGCAGTTCTTC
>TRBV9|many|TRBJ2-3|TRBD2
CASSAGLAASTDTQYF
TGTGCCAGCAGCGCGGGACTAGCGGCTAGCACAGATACGCAGTATTTT
>TRBV9|NA|TRBJ1-1|NA
CASRGIQGITNTEAFF
TGTGCCAGCAGAGGTATACAGGGAATTACGAACACTGAAGCTTTCTTT
>TRBV9|many|TRBJ2-1|TRBD1
CASAVGTGESYNEQFF
TGTGCCAGCGCCGTGGGGACAGGGGAATCCTACAATGAGCAGTTCTTC
>TRBV9|many|TRBJ2-7|NA
CASSVARGYEQYF
TGTGCCAGCAGCGTAGCCAGGGGTTACGAGCAGTACTTC
>TRBV9|many|TRBJ2-1|TRBD2
CASSVRPSGSGSYNEQFF
TGTGCCAGCAGCGTTCGGCCTAGCGGGAGTGGTTCCTACAATGAGCAGTTCTTC
>TRBV9|many|TRBJ1-2|NA
CASSTTDYGYTF
TGTGCCAGCAGCACAACAGACTATGGCTACACCTTC
>TRBV9|many|TRBJ2-2|NA
CASSVEGPNTGELFF
TGTGCCAGCAGCGTAGAAGGCCCGAACACCGGGGAGCTGTTTTTT
>TRBV9|many|TRBJ2-3|TRBD2
CASSGVAAGPTDTQYF
TGTGCCAGCAGCGGGGTGGCAGCGGGACCCACAGATACGCAGTATTTT
>TRBV9|NA|TRBJ2-3|TRBD1
CASTATGDLPTQYF
TGTGCCAGCACTGCAACAGGGGACCTTCCTACGCAGTATTTT
>TRBV9|medium-sized|TRBJ2-3|NA
CASSVDGRGDTQYF
TGTGCCAGCAGCGTAGACGGACGAGGAGATACGCAGTATTTT
>TRBV9|many|TRBJ2-5|NA
CASSVESRETQYF
TGTGCCAGCAGCGTAGAGAGCAGGGAGACCCAGTACTTC
>TRBV9|many|TRBJ2-1|NA
CASSVEARYNEQFF
TGTGCCAGCAGCGTAGAGGCTAGATACAATGAGCAGTTCTTC
>TRBV12-5|many|TRBJ2-7|TRBD1
CASGPTSKGQTEQYF
TGTGCTAGTGGTCCAACCAGTAAGGGACAGACGGAGCAGTACTTC
>TRBV9|many|TRBJ1-6|NA
CASSLGVEYNSPLHF
TGTGCCAGCAGCCTAGGGGTTGAATATAATTCACCCCTCCACTTT
>TRBV9|many|TRBJ2-6|NA
CASSVAQVYSGANVLTF
TGTGCCAGCAGCGTAGCCCAGGTATACTCTGGGGCCAACGTCCTGACTTTC
>TRBV9|many|TRBJ2-7|TRBD1
CASSVGGTGNYEQYF
TGTGCCAGCAGCGTAGGGGGGACAGGGAACTACGAGCAGTACTTC
>TRBV9|many|TRBJ2-3|TRBD2
CASSLAGEGTTQYF
TGTGCCAGCAGCCTAGCGGGAGAAGGGACTACGCAGTATTTT
>TRBV9|many|TRBJ2-5|NA
CASSVLATEETQYF
TGTGCCAGCAGCGTACTTGCAACCGAAGAGACCCAGTACTTC
>TRBV9|medium-sized|TRBJ2-2|NA
CASSVEISGNTGELFF
TGTGCCAGCAGCGTAGAGATTAGCGGAAACACCGGGGAGCTGTTTTTT
>TRBV9|many|TRBJ2-7|TRBD2
CASSVGGIGGRTNEQYF
TGTGCCAGCAGCGTAGGAGGTATCGGCGGGAGGACGAACGAGCAGTACTTC
>TRBV9|few|TRBJ2-6|TRBD1
CASSVAGRQGPLSGANVLTF
TGTGCCAGCAGCGTAGCCGGAAGACAGGGGCCCCTCTCTGGGGCCAACGTCCTGACTTTC
>TRBV9|few|TRBJ2-6|NA
CASSPRQSPGGANVLTF
TGTGCCAGCAGCCCCCGCCAGAGTCCGGGGGGGGCCAACGTCCTGACTTTC